This record concerns one T cell receptor (beta chain) sequence. No antigen is known for it. No quality values exist for individual bases; no much larger clone is one base distant. The immunoSEQ Assay, a bias-controlled multiplex PCR, was used to amplify TCRbeta CDR3 regions from genomic DNA. Concerning the study's data processing: Within the assay, amplification of reference gene primers was used to estimate how many nucleated cells each sample contained. Sequence reads were collapsed and filtered to measure the absolute abundance of every unique TCRbeta CDR3 rearrangement. For each sample, productive Simpson clonality was calculated as the square root of Simpson's diversity index over productive rearrangements. Sourced from immuneACCESS, this table was stored by TCRdb with only in-frame sequences that have V and J called. A share of the clones is absent; for the studies checked, an unresolved V gene accounts for under half, and the remainder has no known explanation. For V, J and clone size, that table is used; D and trimming come from the DNA. The sample includes around 170,000 clones, with roughly 80% observed a single time. More than 10% of the sample goes to the ten largest clones.

Enrolling through a virtual design, the prospective study's participants ranged in age from roughly 18 to 90 years and lived across about two dozen United States geographic areas. In the prospective study, participants were assigned to cohorts based on the clinical history participants reported in a screening survey and a study questionnaire. Recovered participants in ImmuneRACE Cohort 3 were defined as having two consecutive negative NP/OP PCR tests, clearance from a healthcare professional, or resolution of symptoms. Each participant in the prospective study had whole blood, serum and a nasopharyngeal or oropharyngeal swab collected by mobile phlebotomists. Prospective study participants could optionally give additional blood draws and questionnaires over an approximately two-month period. Prospective study blood samples were shipped either frozen or at room temperature before DNA extraction.

This sample is part of a study of blood T cell repertoires in COVID-19 (dated by TCRdb to between 2020 and 2021). With regard to the full study: Samples covering the acute and convalescent phases of COVID-19 were provided by collaborators in the United States, Italy and Spain. The material from the prospective study consisted of cDNA or gDNA derived from T cells, B-cell-depleted T cells, or PBMCs. Subjects who had been exposed to COVID-19, were actively infected with it, or had recovered from it provided the deeply sampled blood TCRbeta repertoires that made up the dataset. A freely available public database, intended as a resource for researchers studying the immune response to SARS-CoV-2, is where the repertoires were released. The samples were drawn from the first 160 participants of the ongoing ImmuneRACE study and from more than 1,000 subjects provided by 6 global collaborators. The sample metadata nearly always contained a de-identified subject ID, COVID-19 status, age in years and sex. Where available, HLA class I and class II types were obtained from metadata supplied by the sample provider rather than from assay-based typing. Results and caveats for the whole study, not just this receptor: The quantity of clinical and demographic metadata differed by source and by participant and was supplied without curation.

Ends trimmed: V by 1 base, J by 2 bases; bases unmatched to a gene: 1. CDR1 LNHDA and CDR2 SQIVND were looked up in the germline V gene (reference sequence). The CDR3 goes from the cysteine to the phenylalanine over 16 residues. Only the CDR3 part of the read is kept: 48 bases, read in frame from the first base. Sequenced sample: PBMCs or T cells enriched from blood (not recorded which). This TCR was sampled from a man aged 45-65 years who had recovered from COVID-19. In this chain, TRBV19 is recombined with TRBJ2-1, with 11 middle bases fitting TRBD2. For the CDR3, the sequence is CASSIVLAGAYNEQFF. In nucleotide form, the sequence is TGTGCCAGTAGTATAGTACTAGCGGGGGCCTACAATGAGCAGTTCTTC.